This entry concerns a single TCR beta chain. Its antigen is still unknown. No donor was unhealthy or non-Caucasian. This CDR3 has 13 residues. Trimming pared 6 bases from V and 7 bases from J, leaving 12 bases between. This sample was included in a study of identical twins. Study observations and caveats: Cross-sectional statistical analysis, not tracking of the same donors, underpinned the conclusions. Out-of-frame TCR alpha sharing observed in monozygotic twins exceeded model estimates.

TCRdb reprocessed the 5' RACE reads via MiXCR and lists one record per CDR3 protein. The sample includes hundreds of thousands of distinct CDR3 sequences, roughly 7.2% of them seen just once. These same records also appear under a second study, on yellow fever vaccine responses in identical twins.

The source of this sequence is a woman aged 18-29 years in good health. Sequenced sample: PBMCs. The chain links TRBV12-3 or TRBV12-4 to TRBJ1-4, with D possibly matching TRBD1 (5 bases). The CDR3 nucleotides read TGTGCCAGCAGGAGGAGGGGCGGTGAAAAACTGTTTTTT. Amino acids: CASRRRGGEKLFF.